The next 7 T cell receptor beta chains were all read from a single sample in a study of beta chain features in type 1 diabetes. The sequenced template was cDNA made from the entire isolated RNA. This table comes from immunoSEQ multiplex PCR, and its TCRdb copy is limited to in-frame clones, with some not included. This sample has roughly 400,000 clones, with approximately 14% found just once. Sequencing input: naive CD4+ T cells from blood. The receptors were sampled from a man aged 30 to 45 in good health.

The chain uses TRBV4-2 and TRBJ2-1; possible D gene TRBD2, 7 bases. The CDR3 covers 14 residues. Trimming took 0 bases from V and 13 from J, leaving 16 bases between them. Germline assignment: CDR1 LGHNA and CDR2 YNFKEQ. CDR3 nucleotides: TGTGCCAGCAGCCAAGAGAGGGGGGGGACTACACAGTTCTTC. Translation gives CASSQERGGTTQFF.

CDR3 residues: CASSQGTGGGSGANVLTF. The CDR3 DNA is TGTGCCAGCAGCCAAGGAACCGGCGGTGGGTCTGGGGCCAACGTCCTGACTTTC. The chain recombines TRBV4-2 with TRBJ2-6; D gene uncertain. V was trimmed by 1 base and J by 1 base, leaving 14 bases between them. This CDR3 has 18 residues. The germline V gene encodes CDR1 LGHNA and CDR2 YNFKEQ.

The rearrangement links TRBV14 to TRBJ2-7; a possible D gene is TRBD1 (6 bases). Germline CDR1 reads SGHDN; CDR2 reads FVKESK. This CDR3 comprises 13 residues. V lost 5 bases to trimming and J lost 6 bases, with 14 bases between them. The CDR3 DNA reads as TGTGCCAGCAGCACCCGACAGGCCGGCGAGCAGTACTTC. Protein product: CASSTRQAGEQYF.

This clone was counted between two and nine times. This sequence joins TRBV19 and TRBJ2-1; no clear D. CDR1 LNHDA and CDR2 SQIVND come from the germline V gene (reference sequence). Deletions cut 3 bases from V and 0 bases from J, with 3 bases between. This CDR3 is 13 amino acids long. The CDR3 DNA sequence: TGTGCCAGTAGTATTACCTCCTACAATGAGCAGTTCTTC. It is translated as CASSITSYNEQFF.

This clone has more than one count but fewer than ten. The J gene is TRBJ2-7, the V gene TRBV6-1; D gene unclear. CDR1 is MNHNS and CDR2 is SASEGT in the germline V gene. The CDR3 is made up of 12 amino acids. V gave up 1 base and J gave up 6 bases, with 7 bases separating them. CDR3 coding DNA: TGTGCCAGCAGTGAAGGTTTTCCCGAGCAGTACGTC. Protein sequence: CASSEGFPEQYV.

CDR3 sequence reads: CASSPAYEQFF. Here the CDR3 DNA reads TGTGCCAGCAGCCCCGCCTATGAGCAGTTCTTC. The chain couples TRBV7-2 to TRBJ2-1; D is unclear. The CDR3 covers 11 residues. The germline V and J ends were trimmed by 5 bases and 8 bases, with 7 bases remaining between them. CDR1 SGHTA and CDR2 FQGNSA come from the germline V gene.

This clone came up a few times. CDR3: CASSFAGDEQFF. DNA of the CDR3: TGTGCCAGCAGCTTTGCGGGGGATGAGCAGTTCTTC. The chain recombines TRBV11-2 with TRBJ2-1, with 7 bases identical to TRBD2. Trimming cost V 3 bases and J 8 bases; bases outside gene matches: 1. The CDR3 has 12 residues. CDR1 is SGHAT and CDR2 is FQNNGV in the germline V gene.